These T cell receptor beta chains were read from a single sample in a study of a mutant IDH1 vaccine in newly diagnosed glioma. Their specific antigens are unknown. Produced via immunoSEQ multiplex PCR; TCRdb's table is partial and in-frame only. The sample has 60,000 or so clones; about 81% are singletons. This sample comprised PBMCs, obtained from a glioma patient whose treatment included an IDH1 peptide vaccine. The receptors were sampled from a middle-aged woman with glioma. Some clones in this sample may be carry-over from other donors' samples. Both conserved end residues are part of each CDR3.

v_call	cdr3_length	cdr3_aa
TRBV28	14	CASSLLQGTDTQYF
TRBV5-1	12	CASSSGLYGYTF
TRBV14	18	CASSQEAGRGRTYNEQFF
TRBV7-2	13	CASSVGTTYEQYF
TRBV7-9	16	CASSLRGMGTNEKLFF
TRBV2	15	CASSEVGMGLQPQHF
TRBV7-2	12	CASSTTYNEQFF
TRBV6-5	13	CASSYGRNQPQHF
TRBV9	15	CASSVGPDRGTGYTF
TRBV9	13	CASSVDGGDTQYF
TRBV7-8	11	CASSTGSEQYF
TRBV4-3	14	CASSQAVNNSPLHF
TRBV7-9	16	CASSSSAGAPDYEQYF
TRBV6-5	15	CASSYLPFGNTEAFF
TRBV30	16	CAWNRQGGITGNTIYF
TRBV7-6	15	CANNGERRRNQPQHF
TRBV6-5	14	CASSYSRLSETQYF
TRBV4-3	17	CASSQEAAGGVPYEQYF
TRBV10-3	17	CAISESASGEGYNEQFF
TRBV7-9	15	CASSFAGGQSYEQYF
TRBV5-1	13	CASSLAPDQPQHF
TRBV18	12	CASSPARGGYTF
TRBV14	15	CASSQGRHIGEKLFF
TRBV10-3	15	CAISEPDGQGQAQHF
TRBV4-3	18	CASSQDPPRTGSTDTQYF
TRBV30	15	CAWSPITGRNEKLFF
TRBV5-4	14	CASTLGGLYNEQFF
TRBV10-3	16	CAISGSSGQEKNEQYF
TRBV2	13	CASSQAVQGAQHF
TRBV27	15	CASSLQADRTDTQYF
TRBV5-4	14	CASLPKGSLYGYTF
TRBV19	15	CASSPPAASNQPQHF
TRBV25-1	13	CASSVGTNTEAFF
TRBV28	14	CASSPQRLGPPLHF
TRBV6-1	16	CASSEKGGAALSEQYF
TRBV14	15	CASSPRQGVNYGYTF
TRBV7-9	12	CASSLEEGGYTF
TRBV11-2	15	CASTIRRTSTYEQYF
TRBV18	18	CASSQPGLAGGFADTQYF
TRBV7-2	19	CASSPRDRGFGRGGSPLHF
TRBV6-1	12	CASSDYRETQYF
TRBV29-1	14	CSVPGTGGVETQYF
TRBV5-8	18	CASSLAAGYDSLNQPQHF
TRBV9	15	CASSPGGGQGYEQYF
TRBV10-3	13	CAISESRAVEAFF
TRBV18	14	CASSPTGGGQPQHF
TRBV7-9	16	CASSDTGPYPTGELFF
TRBV6-5	14	CASSYLKGGDGYTF
TRBV6-5	14	CASRLGQGPSGYTF
TRBV27	15	CASSLNRGGTDTQYF
TRBV5-1	15	CASSLTTDTNEKLFF
TRBV19	12	CATRGGPGTQYF
TRBV27	14	CASRSGVNNQPQHF
TRBV6-1	16	CASSGRADRVGYGYTF
TRBV5-4	14	CASSPTGHTDTQYF